These 18 T cell receptor beta chains originate from one sample sequenced in a study of cytomegalovirus exposure and HLA in healthy donors (dated by TCRdb to 2016 to 2017). Libraries were made using the immunoSEQ multiplex PCR assay. TCRdb obtained this table from immuneACCESS and retained in-frame rearrangements with V and J assigned. These tables miss some clones; where compared with another copy, unresolved V genes account for less than half of the shortfall, and the remainder is unexplained. The sample data list about 240,000 clones, and around 86% of these were observed just once. The ten largest clones represent 1% to 1.5% of the sample. The sample was PBMCs. These receptor sequences come from a woman aged 30 to 39 in good health and CMV-seropositive.

This clone was seen just once. The rearrangement links TRBV6-6 to TRBJ2-3; D possibly corresponds to TRBD2 (5 bases). V lost 6 bases to trimming and J lost 4 bases, with 11 bases between them. Per the germline V gene, CDR1 is MNHNY and CDR2 is SVGAGI (reference sequence). This CDR3 comprises 13 residues. This CDR3 reads CASSRRTADTQYF. CDR3 nucleotide sequence: TGTGCCAGCAGCCGCAGGACTGCAGATACGCAGTATTTT.

This clone has only a few counts. The J gene is TRBJ1-2, the V gene TRBV30; 8 nucleotides match TRBD1. The CDR3 has 19 amino acids. Germline V gene sequence: CDR1 GTSNPN, CDR2 SVGIG (reference sequence). The ends lost 0 bases at V and 8 bases at J; junction bases unmatched: 23. The CDR3: CAWSVKFMSVRTGIFGYTF. DNA of the CDR3: TGTGCCTGGAGTGTTAAATTTATGTCGGTCCGGACAGGGATTTTCGGCTACACCTTC.

The chain has TRBV4-1 and TRBJ2-7, with 7 bases aligning to TRBD1. Germline V gene data show CDR1 as MGHRA and CDR2 as YSYEKL. The V and J ends lost 3 bases and 10 bases, in that order; junction bases with no gene match: 6. This CDR3 is 12 amino acids long. For the CDR3, the DNA is TGCGCCAGCAGCCAGGACAGGTCGTTCCAGTACTTC. This translates into CASSQDRSFQYF.

The chain carries TRBV5-1 and TRBJ2-7; 10 nucleotides align to TRBD1. Trimming cost V 2 bases and J 3 bases; bases outside gene matches: 2. This CDR3 region has 14 residues. Germline-derived CDR1 and CDR2 are SGHRS and YFSETQ. DNA of the CDR3: TGCGCCAGCAGCTTTGGACAGGGGGACTACGAGCAGTACTTC. Protein: CASSFGQGDYEQYF.

The rearrangement joins TRBV4-1 to TRBJ2-7; 8 bases map to TRBD2. This CDR3 has 19 amino acids. With 0 bases clipped from V and 1 base from J, the junction kept 14 bases outside the gene matches. Looked up from germline, CDR1 is MGHRA and CDR2 is YSYEKL. Here the CDR3 DNA reads TGCGCCAGCAGCCAAGAGAGCGCTACTAGCGGAAATCCATCCTACGAGCAGTACTTC. Its translation is CASSQESATSGNPSYEQYF.

The chain combines TRBV6-1 with TRBJ2-7, with 9 bases aligning to TRBD1. CDR1 and CDR2 from the germline V gene are MNHNS and SASEGT. This CDR3 contains 14 residues. Losses at the gene ends were 5 bases for V and 5 bases for J; bases not matched to a gene: 7. Here the CDR3 reads CASSSRDRAHEQYF. DNA for the CDR3: TGTGCCAGCAGTAGCCGGGACAGGGCCCACGAGCAGTACTTC.

The rearrangement links TRBV6-6 to TRBJ1-1; D remains ambiguous. The length of the CDR3 is 12 residues. Germline CDR1 and CDR2: MNHNY and SVGAGI (reference sequence). The V end lost 6 bases, the J end lost 7 bases, and 12 bases lay between the germline ends. This chain's CDR3 is CASSYGRDEAFF. CDR3 sequence (DNA): TGTGCCAGCAGCTACGGACGGGATGAAGCTTTCTTT.

V gene TRBV5-1 combines with J gene TRBJ2-1; TRBD1 aligns across 7 bases. Looked up from germline, CDR1 is SGHRS and CDR2 is YFSETQ. The V gene end was trimmed by 2 bases and the J gene end by 2 bases; junction bases not matched to a gene: 1. The CDR3 totals 14 residues. In DNA, the CDR3 is TGCGCCAGCAGCTTACAGGGGCCCTACAATGAGCAGTTCTTC. It yields the protein CASSLQGPYNEQFF.

The rearrangement links TRBV30 to TRBJ2-6, with 9 bases matching TRBD1. V was pared by 5 bases and J by 2 bases, with 13 bases of the junction left unmatched. The CDR3 runs 18 residues. The germline V gene encodes CDR1 GTSNPN and CDR2 SVGIG (reference sequence). CDR3 protein: CAWGTGGAPTTGANVLTF. The CDR3 coding sequence is TGTGCCTGGGGAACAGGGGGCGCTCCCACTACTGGGGCCAACGTCCTGACTTTC.

The chain carries TRBV19 and TRBJ2-1; no definite D call. CDR1 and CDR2 (germline): LNHDA, SQIVND (reference sequence). Deletions cut 3 bases from V and 10 bases from J, with 22 bases between. The CDR3 length is 16 residues. The CDR3 nucleotides read TGTGCCAGTAGTATCTCACGACTTGTCGTGGGTCAGGAGCAGTTCTTC. It yields the protein CASSISRLVVGQEQFF.

The chain employs TRBV6-5 and TRBJ1-1; no reliable D call. Germline loops: CDR1 MNHEY, CDR2 SVGAGI. This CDR3 region has 11 residues. V was pared by 6 bases and J by 4 bases, with 6 bases between. CDR3 nucleotides: TGTGCCAGCAGCTCAGGCACTGAAGCTTTCTTT. It codes for CASSSGTEAFF.

V gene TRBV18 combines with J gene TRBJ2-6; D may be TRBD2 (5 bases). V lost 3 bases and J lost 1, with 13 bases in between. From germline, CDR1 is KGHSH and CDR2 LQKENI. CDR3 length equals 17 residues. This CDR3 reads CASSPDQWRSGANVLTF. CDR3 sequence (DNA): TGTGCCAGCTCACCCGATCAGTGGAGGTCTGGGGCCAACGTCCTGACTTTC.

The chain couples TRBV5-1 to TRBJ2-1; 7 nucleotides match TRBD2. Germline-derived CDR1 and CDR2 are SGHRS and YFSETQ. The CDR3 is made up of 17 amino acids. V dropped 3 bases and J dropped 0; count of bases not matched to a gene: 9. CDR3: CASSSRQSGNSYNEQFF. The CDR3 nucleotides read TGCGCCAGCAGCTCCCGCCAAAGCGGGAACTCCTACAATGAGCAGTTCTTC.

In its sample, this clone was seen a few times. The chain uses TRBV28 and TRBJ1-1; tentative D call: TRBD1 (5 bases). Trimming cost V 2 bases and J 6 bases, with 22 bases left between them. The CDR3 runs to 17 residues. Germline V lookup: CDR1 MDHEN, CDR2 SYDVKM. CDR3 region: CASSLIWSHRQVPEAFF. CDR3 coding DNA: TGTGCCAGCAGTTTAATATGGTCTCACAGGCAAGTCCCTGAAGCTTTCTTT. The full variable domain, its missing parts supplied by reference TRBV28 and TRBJ1-1, is DVKVTQSSRYLVKRTGEKVFLECVQDMDHENMFWYRQDPGLGLRLIYFSYDVKMKEKGDIPEGYSVSREKKERFSLILESASTNQTSMYLCASSLIWSHRQVPEAFFGQGTRLTVV.

This clone was recorded only once. The genes are TRBV28 and TRBJ1-4, with TRBD1 matching 9 bases. The ends lost 7 bases at V and 8 bases at J; junction bases unmatched: 8. The germline CDR1 and CDR2 sequences are MDHEN and SYDVKM. This CDR3 has 14 amino acids. The DNA of the CDR3 is TGTGCCAGCAACGACAGGGGGGTGTGGGAAAAACTGTTTTTT. It is translated as CASNDRGVWEKLFF.

The rearrangement links TRBV29-1 to TRBJ2-1; TRBD2 agrees at 13 bases. The CDR3 runs 19 residues. Germline-derived CDR1 and CDR2 are SQVTM and ANQGSEA. Trimming removed 0 bases from V and 3 bases from J; junction bases left unmatched: 11. Written as DNA, the CDR3 is TGCAGCGTTGAAGATGGTGGACTAGCGGGAGTTATCCTCTACAATGAGCAGTTCTTC. Protein sequence: CSVEDGGLAGVILYNEQFF.

The rearrangement links TRBV7-9 to TRBJ2-4, with D perhaps TRBD1 (5 bases). Germline V lookup: CDR1 SEHNR, CDR2 FQNEAQ (reference sequence). The CDR3 is 15 amino acids. V lost 5 bases and J lost 3, with 14 bases in between. The CDR3 DNA sequence: TGTGCCAGCAGCCAGCAGGGCGCTGGCAAAAACATTCAGTACTTC. Protein product: CASSQQGAGKNIQYF.

The chain employs TRBV28 and TRBJ1-1, with D hard to call. The germline CDR1 and CDR2 sequences are MDHEN and SYDVKM. V lost 8 bases, J lost 0 bases, and 7 bases lay in between. The CDR3 covers 12 residues. The CDR3 reads CASGIMNTEAFF. The CDR3 DNA follows: TGTGCCAGCGGCATCATGAACACTGAAGCTTTCTTT.